This T cell receptor beta chain was found in a study of shared clonotypes between healthy human individuals. Deletions cut 2 bases from V and 1 base from J, with 9 bases between. In germline, CDR1 is SGHDT, CDR2 YYEEEE. The CDR3 spans 14 residues. The repertoire was sequenced with immunoSEQ multiplex PCR; TCRdb's copy has only in-frame clones and lacks some. The sample has about 700,000 clones, about 74% seen once; the top ten hold about 1.8%. None of the donors, who were healthy HIV-negative adults, had recently had acute infections or vaccinations. This clone was recorded only once. Its antigen is still unknown. Findings and limits, study-wide: Limitation of the genetic and exposure-history diversity represented came from the few donors.

The sequenced sample was memory CD4+ T cells sorted from blood. Subset here: CD45RA-negative fraction. The TCR sequence derives from a woman in her thirties in good health. The chain is built from TRBV5-6 and TRBJ1-2, with D hard to call. CDR3 residues: CASSLPTNNYGYTF. The CDR3 region has the DNA TGTGCCAGCAGCTTACCAACAAATAACTATGGCTACACCTTC.